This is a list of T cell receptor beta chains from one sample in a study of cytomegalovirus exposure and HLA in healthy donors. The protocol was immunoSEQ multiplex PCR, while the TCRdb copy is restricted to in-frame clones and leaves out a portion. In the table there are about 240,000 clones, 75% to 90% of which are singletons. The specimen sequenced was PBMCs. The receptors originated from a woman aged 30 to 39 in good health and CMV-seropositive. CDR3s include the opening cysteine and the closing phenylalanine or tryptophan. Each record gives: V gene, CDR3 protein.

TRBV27 CASSLWLAGEYNEQFF
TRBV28 CASSFWGGTRTNQPQHF
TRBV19 CASSMGVRTGSDEQYF
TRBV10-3 CAISDRTSGVYEQYF
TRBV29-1 CSVVASGRFEQFF
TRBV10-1 CASSEGLAGSTDTQYF
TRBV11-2 CASSLDGRSLDTIYF
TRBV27 CASTPSRGVFTDTQYF
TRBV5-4 CASSGGRAEVGELFF
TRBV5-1 CASSLTGGRISYEQYF